This T cell receptor beta chain appears in the sequencing data of a study of blood T cells in healthy people across ages. In germline, CDR1 is SQVTM, CDR2 ANQGSEA. This CDR3 region has 11 residues. V was shortened by 3 bases and J by 9 bases, with 9 bases between the two germline ends. Using a J-beta primer mix together with a sample-barcoded 5' primer, a second PCR was run for 7 to 11 cycles. A single record per CDR3 protein comes from TCRdb applying MiXCR to the 5' RACE reads. The sample comprises hundreds of thousands of distinct CDR3 sequences, around 52% of which are singletons, and roughly 14% rests with the top ten. Healthy Caucasian individuals from Russia aged about 6 to 90 were enrolled as donors. Ten milliliters of peripheral blood were drawn from each donor into EDTA-treated tubes. They isolated at least 6 million PBMCs from each sample.

Sequencing input: blood. The chain combines TRBV29-1 with TRBJ2-1, with unresolved D. The receptor comes from an elderly woman in good health. CDR3 bases: TGCAGCGTTGACACCCTGCGTGAGCAGTTCTTC. Its protein product is CSVDTLREQFF.